This T cell receptor beta chain was identified in a study of control samples from healthy donors and cancer patients. The repertoire was sequenced with immunoSEQ multiplex PCR; TCRdb's copy has only in-frame clones and lacks some. This table holds 40,000 to 60,000 clones, 85% to 90% found once. The CDR3 has 17 residues. In germline, CDR1 is SEHNR, CDR2 FQNEAQ (reference sequence). The junction had 7 bases not matched to a gene; V was cut back by 3 bases and J by 1 base. This sequence was found in a man aged 50 to 60 with head and neck cancer. Sequencing was done on a sample of PBMCs. J is TRBJ2-2 and V is TRBV7-9; 8 nucleotides line up with TRBD2. CDR3 nucleotides: TGTGCCAGCAGCTTTTCGGTCCGGGGGGGGAACACCGGGGAGCTGTTTTTT. The encoded protein is CASSFSVRGGNTGELFF.